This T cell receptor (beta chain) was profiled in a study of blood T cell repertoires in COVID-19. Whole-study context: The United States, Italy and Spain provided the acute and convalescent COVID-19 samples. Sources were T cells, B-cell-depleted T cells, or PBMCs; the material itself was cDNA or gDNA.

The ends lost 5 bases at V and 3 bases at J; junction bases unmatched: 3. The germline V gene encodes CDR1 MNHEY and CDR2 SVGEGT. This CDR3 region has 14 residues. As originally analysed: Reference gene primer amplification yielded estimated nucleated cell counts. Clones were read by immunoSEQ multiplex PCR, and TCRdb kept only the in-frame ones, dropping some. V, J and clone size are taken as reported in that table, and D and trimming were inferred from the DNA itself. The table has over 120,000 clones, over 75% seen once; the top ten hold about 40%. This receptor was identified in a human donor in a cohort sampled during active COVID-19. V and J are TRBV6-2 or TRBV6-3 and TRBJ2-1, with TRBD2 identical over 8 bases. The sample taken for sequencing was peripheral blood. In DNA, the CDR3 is TGTGCCAGCAGTGTAGCGGGAAACTACAATGAGCAGTTCTTC. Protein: CASSVAGNYNEQFF.